By proportion, the clone carrying this T cell receptor (beta chain) is medium-sized. Its antigen is not known. On each TCR cDNA molecule, a unique molecular identifier was present. TCRdb reprocessed the 5' RACE reads with MiXCR, giving one entry per CDR3 protein. This table holds 5,000 to 6,000 distinct CDR3 sequences, roughly 13% found once. Germline V gene sequence: CDR1 SGHRS, CDR2 YFSETQ. There are 14 residues in the CDR3. V was cut by 4 bases and J by 0 bases, with 9 bases left in between. Sample time point: sample taken at primary tumor resection. The sample is drawn from a study of spatial heterogeneity in lung cancer. Overall study context: Alpha-chain sequences were consistently detected in smaller numbers than beta-chain sequences.

Study-level findings and limits: For expanded intratumoral alpha and beta TCRs, counts tracked tumor mutation counts.

This sequence originates from a female donor with early-stage non-small cell lung cancer. The sample in question was lung tumor tissue, obtained at surgery. The chain is built from TRBV5-1 and TRBJ2-3; tentatively, D is TRBD2 (5 bases). The CDR3 DNA sequence: TGCGCCAGCAGCCGGGGATCTAGCACAGATACGCAGTATTTT. It yields the protein CASSRGSSTDTQYF.